The 30 T cell receptor beta chains below all came from one sample that was sequenced in a study of blood T cell repertoires in COVID-19. Sequencing was performed with immunoSEQ multiplex PCR; in TCRdb, only in-frame clones are kept and a portion is missing. The sample carries about 100,000 clones, just over 90% recorded once. Material for sequencing was peripheral blood. The source of these receptors is a man in his fifties or sixties with active COVID-19.

J is TRBJ2-7 and V is TRBV7-3, with TRBD2 as a possible D gene (5 bases). Germline loops: CDR1 SGHTA, CDR2 FQGTGA. The V end lost 0 bases, the J end lost 0 bases, and 6 bases lay between the germline ends. The CDR3 runs 14 residues. The CDR3 sequence is CASSLTGDSYEQYF. The CDR3 coding sequence is TGTGCCAGCAGCTTAACCGGGGACTCCTACGAGCAGTACTTC.

V is TRBV3-1 (or the pseudogene TRBV3-2) and J is TRBJ1-2; D not resolved. The CDR3 is made up of 14 amino acids. Trimming pared 0 bases from V and 7 bases from J, leaving 12 bases between. Per germline, CDR1 LGHDT and CDR2 YNNKEL (reference sequence). The CDR3 DNA reads as TGTGCCAGCAGCCAAGATTCCCTCCGCGGTGGCTACACCTTC. It translates to CASSQDSLRGGYTF.

This rearrangement joins TRBV19 to TRBJ1-1; no definite D call. The germline gives CDR1 LNHDA, CDR2 SQIVND (reference sequence). Trimming took off 8 bases at V and 5 bases at J, with 15 bases between the two ends. The CDR3 contains 13 residues. In DNA form, the CDR3 reads TGTGCCAGTTCCACCGTGACGGGGACTGAAGCTTTCTTT. Its translation: CASSTVTGTEAFF.

The rearrangement uses TRBV2 and TRBJ2-3, with D hard to call. The CDR3 runs 12 residues. Germline-derived CDR1 and CDR2 are SNHLY and FYNNEI. V dropped 6 bases and J dropped 2 bases, with 6 bases sitting between them. For the CDR3, the DNA is TGTGCCAGCAGCCGGTACACAGATACGCAGTATTTT. It codes for CASSRYTDTQYF.

This rearrangement joins TRBV15 to TRBJ1-5; a possible D gene is TRBD1 (5 bases). The germline V gene encodes CDR1 LNHNV and CDR2 YYDKDF (reference sequence). This CDR3 contains 15 residues. V lost 2 bases, J lost 1 base, and 9 bases lay in between. As DNA, the CDR3 is TGTGCCACCAGCAGACCAGGACAAAGCAATCAGCCCCAGCATTTT. Protein: CATSRPGQSNQPQHF.

The chain is built from TRBV11-2 and TRBJ1-1, with D hard to call. This CDR3 has 16 residues. Trimming left V 7 bases short and J 0 bases short, with 18 bases between. Germline-derived CDR1 and CDR2 are SGHAT and FQNNGV. CDR3 coding DNA: TGTGCCAGCATCCGAAGATCCGGCGGCATGAACACTGAAGCTTTCTTT. Encoded protein: CASIRRSGGMNTEAFF.

The rearrangement uses TRBV5-8 and TRBJ2-5, with 8 bases matching TRBD1. Germline V gene data show CDR1 as SGHTS and CDR2 as YDEGEE. J was trimmed by 2 bases and V by 4 bases; bases with no gene match: 4. This CDR3 has 14 residues. CDR3 region: CASSTWTGQETQYF. DNA of the CDR3: TGTGCCAGCAGCACTTGGACAGGGCAAGAGACCCAGTACTTC.

This sequence joins TRBV3-1 (or the pseudogene TRBV3-2) and TRBJ2-1, with D possibly matching TRBD2 (5 bases). CDR1 and CDR2 from the germline V gene are LGHDT and YNNKEL (reference sequence). With 6 bases removed from V and 3 bases from J, the gap between germline ends came to 12 bases. This CDR3 is built from 14 residues. The CDR3 DNA is TGTGCCAGCAGACCCACCGGGAACTACAATGAGCAGTTCTTC. Translating gives CASRPTGNYNEQFF.

This chain joins TRBV6-5 and TRBJ2-2, with 8 bases fitting TRBD1. CDR3 length: 15 residues. The germline V gene encodes CDR1 MNHEY and CDR2 SVGAGI. V lost 7 bases, J lost 1 base, and 5 bases stayed unmatched. CDR3 sequence: CASKRTGQNTGELFF. The CDR3 nucleotides are TGTGCCAGCAAGAGGACAGGGCAGAACACCGGGGAGCTGTTTTTT.

V gene TRBV7-3 combines with J gene TRBJ2-2, with 7 positions matching TRBD2. This CDR3 has 15 residues. J was trimmed by 4 bases and V by 2 bases; bases with no gene match: 4. Germline CDR1 is SGHTA and CDR2 is FQGTGA. Here the CDR3 DNA reads TGTGCCAGCAGCTTAGGGAGGGAGGGCACCGGGGAGCTGTTTTTT. Its protein is CASSLGREGTGELFF.

This chain links TRBV7-9 with TRBJ2-1; 9 bases match TRBD1. The length of the CDR3 is 16 residues. In germline, CDR1 is SEHNR, CDR2 FQNEAQ (reference sequence). V gave up 4 bases and J gave up 9 bases; unmatched junction bases: 13. CDR3 amino acids: CASSSLGDRVIGEQFF. DNA for the CDR3: TGTGCCAGCAGCTCACTAGGGGACAGGGTTATAGGTGAGCAGTTCTTC.

The V gene is TRBV7-8, the J gene TRBJ2-3; possible D gene TRBD1, 6 bases. This CDR3 comprises 14 residues. Trimming stripped 6 bases from V and 6 bases from J, with 16 bases between. The germline CDR1 and CDR2 sequences are SGHVS and FQNEAQ. The CDR3 is CASSRTGPRDTQYF. CDR3 bases: TGTGCCAGCAGTCGAACAGGGCCCCGTGATACGCAGTATTTT.

The rearrangement uses TRBV4-1 and TRBJ1-1; a weak D match, TRBD1 (6 bases). The germline V and J ends were trimmed by 3 bases and 0 bases, with 11 bases remaining between them. In germline, CDR1 is MGHRA, CDR2 YSYEKL. The CDR3 is 15 residues long. In DNA, the CDR3 is TGCGCCAGCAGCCACCCTGACAGGATGAACACTGAAGCTTTCTTT. Translation gives CASSHPDRMNTEAFF.

V gene TRBV5-1 combines with J gene TRBJ2-3; 11 positions agree with TRBD1. This CDR3 spans 17 amino acids. J lost 2 bases, V lost 4 bases, and 9 bases had no gene match. Germline CDR1 SGHRS, CDR2 YFSETQ. The CDR3 coding sequence is TGCGCCAGCAGCATGGACCGGGACAGGGGGTCCACAGATACGCAGTATTTT. This codes for CASSMDRDRGSTDTQYF.

This chain connects TRBV9 to TRBJ1-1; the D is unclear. Deletions cut 0 bases from V and 1 base from J, with 4 bases between. The germline V gene encodes CDR1 SGDLS and CDR2 YYNGEE. CDR3 length: 13 amino acids. CDR3 DNA sequence: TGTGCCAGCAGCGTAGCGGGGAACACTGAAGCTTTCTTT. Amino acids: CASSVAGNTEAFF.

This clone showed up just once. This rearrangement joins TRBV5-1 to TRBJ1-2, with 9 bases aligning to TRBD1. The J segment lost 6 bases and the V segment lost 4 bases, leaving 4 bases of the junction unmatched. The CDR3 runs 13 residues. Germline-derived CDR1 and CDR2 are SGHRS and YFSETQ. CDR3 amino acids: CASSRTGGDGYTF. The DNA of the CDR3 is TGCGCCAGCAGCCGAACAGGGGGCGATGGCTACACCTTC.

This rearrangement joins TRBV27 to TRBJ2-6; D may be TRBD1 (5 bases). Trimming removed 2 bases at V and 4 bases at J, with 15 bases between. CDR1 and CDR2 from the germline V gene are MNHEY and SMNVEV (reference sequence). The CDR3 sequence is 17 residues long. The DNA of the CDR3 is TGTGCCAGCAGTTTAACAGGCCCCGCCGTAGGGGCCAACGTCCTGACTTTC. Protein sequence: CASSLTGPAVGANVLTF. The full variable domain, with the rest looked up from reference TRBV27 and TRBJ2-6, is EAQVTQNPRYLITVTGKKLTVTCSQNMNHEYMSWYRQDPGLGLRQIYYSMNVEVTDKGDVPEGYKVSRKEKRNFPLILESPSPNQTSLYFCASSLTGPAVGANVLTFGAGSRLTVL.

The CDR3 coding sequence is TGCGCCAGCAGCATCTTATTAACCGGGACAGGGGGTTACAATGAGCAGTTCTTC. It encodes CASSILLTGTGGYNEQFF. The chain joins TRBV5-1 to TRBJ2-1, with TRBD1 matching 11 bases. With 4 bases clipped from V and 4 bases from J, the junction kept 13 bases outside the gene matches. CDR3 length: 18 amino acids. The germline V gene encodes CDR1 SGHRS and CDR2 YFSETQ.

The rearrangement links TRBV5-4 to TRBJ2-7; no definite D call. This CDR3 has 13 amino acids. Germline values: CDR1 SGHNT, CDR2 YYREEE (reference sequence). The V gene lost 0 bases and the J gene lost 7 bases, with 11 bases spanning the gap. CDR3 region: CASSLDEREEQYV. The DNA of the CDR3 is TGTGCCAGCAGCTTGGACGAGCGAGAAGAGCAGTACGTC.

This chain uses TRBV19 with TRBJ1-5; 8 bases map to TRBD1. Germline V gene lookup returns CDR1 LNHDA and CDR2 SQIVND (reference sequence). This CDR3 is built from 18 residues. J gave up 2 bases and V 4 bases, and 13 bases lay outside the gene matches. CDR3 bases: TGTGCCAGTAGTACCTACATTACAGGGGGAAAGGGCAATCAGCCCCAGCATTTT. Protein product: CASSTYITGGKGNQPQHF.

The V and J genes are TRBV19 and TRBJ2-1; D is possibly TRBD1 (6 bases). CDR1 LNHDA and CDR2 SQIVND come from the germline V gene (reference sequence). V was shortened by 3 bases and J by 3 bases, with 15 bases between the two germline ends. The CDR3 contains 16 residues. The CDR3 nucleotides read TGTGCCAGTAGTATCGGGGATCCGGACAGCTACAATGAGCAGTTCTTC. It encodes CASSIGDPDSYNEQFF.

V gene TRBV6-2 or TRBV6-3 combines with J gene TRBJ1-6, with D unclear. The CDR3 consists of 14 residues. Germline CDR1 and CDR2: MNHEY and SVGEGT. Trimming removed 0 bases at V and 7 bases at J, with 7 bases between. The CDR3 region is CASSYSVENSPLHF. DNA for the CDR3: TGTGCCAGCAGTTACTCGGTGGAGAATTCACCCCTCCACTTT.

This clone was detected only a few times. The rearrangement joins TRBV14 to TRBJ2-2; D is uncertain. Germline-derived CDR1 and CDR2 are SGHDN and FVKESK. The V end lost 0 bases, the J end lost 4 bases, and 9 bases lay between the germline ends. CDR3 length: 15 residues. The CDR3 loop reads CASSQDELLTGELFF. In nucleotides, the CDR3 is TGTGCCAGCAGCCAAGATGAGCTCCTCACCGGGGAGCTGTTTTTT.

This clone was found once. J is TRBJ1-1 and V is TRBV3-1 (or the pseudogene TRBV3-2); 9 bases match TRBD1. V trimming: 5 bases; J trimming: 4 bases; junction bases outside the gene matches: 5. The CDR3 runs 14 residues. The V gene's germline CDR1 is LGHDT and CDR2 YNNKEL (reference sequence). DNA for the CDR3: TGTGCCAGCAGCGAGGGACAGGGAAGCACTGAAGCTTTCTTT. Protein: CASSEGQGSTEAFF.

The chain has TRBV13 and TRBJ1-1; 9 bases fit TRBD1. V shed 3 bases and J 4 bases; nucleotides not matched to a gene: 6. This CDR3 spans 15 amino acids. Germline V gene data show CDR1 as PRHDT and CDR2 as FYEKMQ (reference sequence). CDR3 sequence (DNA): TGTGCCAGCAGCTTGAACAGGGGGCGCGGCACTGAAGCTTTCTTT. Translating gives CASSLNRGRGTEAFF.

The chain has TRBV2 and TRBJ2-3; 7 bases fit TRBD2. V shed 4 bases, J shed 6 bases, and the junction held 4 bases outside the gene matches. The CDR3 spans 13 residues. Germline CDR1 and CDR2: SNHLY and FYNNEI. The chain's CDR3 is CASSVNSGDTQYF. The CDR3 DNA reads as TGTGCCAGCAGTGTTAATAGCGGGGATACGCAGTATTTT.

V is TRBV12-3 or TRBV12-4 and J is TRBJ2-5; weak D call: TRBD2 (5 bases). The CDR3 length is 13 residues. V lost 6 bases and J lost 1, with 9 bases in between. The CDR3 nucleotides are TGTGCCAGCAGCCGGGATCCCCAAGAGACCCAGTACTTC. Its protein product is CASSRDPQETQYF.

CDR3 protein: CASSAGVRQPQHF. The CDR3 region has the DNA TGTGCCAGTAGTGCGGGGGTGAGGCAGCCCCAGCATTTT. The chain has TRBV19 and TRBJ1-5, with a tentative D call TRBD1 (5 bases). The V gene's germline CDR1 is LNHDA and CDR2 SQIVND (reference sequence). There are 13 residues in the CDR3. The V end lost 5 bases, the J end lost 7 bases, and 12 bases lay between the germline ends.

The chain employs TRBV13 and TRBJ1-4; no clear D gene. Per the germline V gene, CDR1 is PRHDT and CDR2 is FYEKMQ (reference sequence). Trimming left V 3 bases short and J 5 bases short, with 10 bases between. The CDR3 loop spans 14 amino acids. CDR3 sequence (DNA): TGTGCCAGCAGCTTGGGAGAGCCCAATGAAAAACTGTTTTTT. This gives the protein CASSLGEPNEKLFF.

CDR3 bases: TGTGCCAGCGCGATAGATCTAAGCGGGGGGCGGAGAGATACGCAGTATTTT. It yields the protein CASAIDLSGGRRDTQYF. The V and J genes are TRBV7-2 and TRBJ2-3; 9 nucleotides align to TRBD2. This CDR3 spans 17 amino acids. Trimming took 8 bases from V and 5 from J; bases not matched to a gene: 17. The germline V gene has CDR1 SGHTA and CDR2 FQGNSA.